The 2 T cell receptor beta chains below were found in one sample sequenced in a study of spatial heterogeneity in lung cancer. Time point in this sample: sample taken at primary tumor resection. Whole RNA obtained from tumor, nontumor lung or frozen PBMC underwent sequencing without sorting. Each CDR3 protein gets one entry after TCRdb re-called the 5' RACE reads with MiXCR. The sample lists 20,000 to 25,000 distinct CDR3 sequences, 3.5% to 5% occurring once. Sequencing used PBMCs, obtained at surgery. These receptors all come from a male donor with early-stage non-small cell lung cancer.

By proportion, this clonotype is medium-sized. The J gene is TRBJ1-5, the V gene TRBV3-1; D not certain. This CDR3 is 15 amino acids long. The germline V gene has CDR1 LGHDT and CDR2 YNNKEL (reference sequence). V lost 5 bases and J 0 bases, leaving 11 bases between the germline ends. The CDR3 DNA follows: TGTGCCAGCAGCGAGACTGCAAATAGCAATCAGCCCCAGCATTTT. This gives the protein CASSETANSNQPQHF.

This clonotype is medium-sized in the sample. The rearrangement joins TRBV9 to TRBJ2-2; no clear D. The CDR3 consists of 13 residues. Looked up from germline, CDR1 is SGDLS and CDR2 is YYNGEE. V lost 0 bases and J lost 4, with 4 bases in between. The CDR3 DNA sequence: TGTGCCAGCAGCGTAGGAGGCACCGGGGAGCTGTTTTTT. Translation gives CASSVGGTGELFF.